The rows below give T cell receptor beta chains drawn from one sample of a study of T-cell memory formation after mild COVID-19. TCRdb reprocessed the 5' RACE reads with MiXCR, giving one entry per CDR3 protein. The sample includes hundreds of thousands of distinct CDR3 sequences, around 21% of them seen just once. Input material: PBMCs or a T cell subset sorted from them (not recorded which). These receptors were taken from an adult woman who had mild COVID-19 (a few samples of this study predate the infection). Cell type and time point are not known. Each CDR3 is given with its conserved first and last residue.

len	j_gene	v_gene	CDR3aa
12	TRBJ2-3	TRBV12-3/TRBV12-4	CASSFVAGARYF
13	TRBJ2-1	TRBV24-1	CATSDRASNEQFF
15	TRBJ2-5	TRBV15	CATSARTSDQETQYF
13	TRBJ1-1	TRBV5-6	CASSLDRGPEAFF
15	TRBJ2-3	TRBV4-1	CASSQDGNSLDTQYF
13	TRBJ2-1	TRBV28	CASREGTADEQFF
14	TRBJ1-1	TRBV5-1	CASSWEGSGTEAFF
16	TRBJ2-2	TRBV5-1	CASSIAGTLNTGELFF
16	TRBJ2-7	TRBV20-1	CSARDFLTGASYEQYF
14	TRBJ1-1	TRBV9	CASSVVGQNTEAFF
16	TRBJ2-1	TRBV12-3/TRBV12-4	CASTALRESSYNEQFF
13	TRBJ2-3	TRBV29-1	CSVVAAGPDTQYF
10	TRBJ2-7	TRBV7-7	CASVPYEQYF
13	TRBJ1-5	TRBV19	CASRPSSNQPQHF